The T cell receptor (beta chain) under discussion was sequenced for a study of T cells after yellow fever vaccination. MiXCR was run by TCRdb on the 5' RACE reads, yielding one entry per CDR3 protein. The repertoire holds 300,000 to 400,000 distinct CDR3 sequences, 4% seen once, with approximately 24% in the top ten. This clonotype was seen a handful of times. V dropped 3 bases and J dropped 4; count of bases not matched to a gene: 7. From germline, CDR1 is SGHRS and CDR2 YFSETQ. The CDR3 has 15 amino acids. The chain uses TRBV5-1 and TRBJ1-2, with 9 nucleotides matching TRBD1. The sequencing here drew on PBMCs, taken 5 days after the yellow fever booster vaccination. The receptor was isolated from a man aged 18 to 35 who received the YFV17D yellow fever vaccine. CDR3 residues: CASSSTGGSSYGYTF. The CDR3 DNA reads as TGCGCCAGCAGCTCTACAGGGGGCAGCAGCTATGGCTACACCTTC.